The 17 T cell receptor beta chains presented below share a single source sample, sequenced in a study of blood T cell repertoires in COVID-19. Generated by immunoSEQ multiplex PCR, the TCRdb table keeps only in-frame clones and is missing some. The sample has about 170,000 clones; roughly 90% are singletons. The sequencing sample was made of PBMCs or T cells enriched from blood (not recorded which). The receptor set was obtained from a woman younger than 35 who had recovered from COVID-19.

The CDR3 loop is CASSLVGRGANVLTF. Written as DNA, the CDR3 is TGTGCCAGCAGCTTGGTGGGGAGGGGGGCCAACGTCCTGACTTTC. The chain recombines TRBV5-4 with TRBJ2-6; weak D call: TRBD2 (6 bases). The germline gives CDR1 SGHNT, CDR2 YYREEE (reference sequence). V shed 0 bases and J shed 4 bases, with 8 bases lying between them. The CDR3 sequence is 15 residues long.

The J gene is TRBJ2-1, the V gene TRBV28; 11 bases are shared with TRBD2. Germline V gene data show CDR1 as MDHEN and CDR2 as SYDVKM. V lost 2 bases and J lost 5; bases outside the gene matches: 5. This CDR3 is 16 amino acids long. The CDR3 loop is CASSLTSGRTDNEQFF. In DNA form, the CDR3 reads TGTGCCAGCAGTTTAACTAGCGGGAGAACAGACAATGAGCAGTTCTTC.

This chain connects TRBV15 to TRBJ2-2; a weak D match, TRBD1 (6 bases). Deletions cut 0 bases from V and 5 bases from J, with 13 bases between. The CDR3 has 16 amino acids. Germline CDR1 LNHNV, CDR2 YYDKDF (reference sequence). For the CDR3, the DNA is TGTGCCACCAGCAGAGAAAACAGGGACCCTACCGGGGAGCTGTTTTTT. This encodes CATSRENRDPTGELFF.

This chain uses TRBV5-4 with TRBJ2-7; D might be TRBD1 (6 bases). Trimming took off 1 base at V and 2 bases at J, with 10 bases between the two ends. This CDR3 has 14 residues. CDR1 and CDR2 from the germline V gene are SGHNT and YYREEE (reference sequence). The DNA of the CDR3 is TGTGCCAGCAGCTTGCGACAGGTTACCTACGAGCAGTACTTC. Residues: CASSLRQVTYEQYF.

CDR3 in amino acids: CASSSLEGTGELFF. Written as DNA, the CDR3 is TGTGCCAGCAGCTCCTTGGAGGGCACCGGGGAGCTGTTTTTT. The chain uses TRBV7-2 and TRBJ2-2, with D possibly TRBD2 on 6 matching bases. V was shortened by 4 bases and J by 4 bases, with 10 bases between the two germline ends. CDR1 is SGHTA and CDR2 is FQGNSA in the germline V gene. CDR3 size: 14 residues.

This sequence joins TRBV6-1 and TRBJ1-1; the D is unclear. This CDR3 has 13 amino acids. Germline V gene lookup returns CDR1 MNHNS and CDR2 SASEGT. The ends were cut back, 2 bases at V and 3 bases at J, with 7 bases in the middle. The CDR3 loop is CASSEQVYTEAFF. The DNA of the CDR3 is TGTGCCAGCAGTGAACAGGTATACACTGAAGCTTTCTTT.

This chain links TRBV6-5 with TRBJ1-1; weak D call: TRBD1 (6 bases). The ends were cut back, 10 bases at V and 0 bases at J, with 12 bases in the middle. CDR1 is MNHEY and CDR2 is SVGAGI in the germline V gene. CDR3 length: 13 residues. The CDR3 here is CAITGTLNTEAFF. CDR3 DNA sequence: TGTGCCATCACCGGGACATTGAACACTGAAGCTTTCTTT.

V and J are TRBV2 and TRBJ2-6; D is unclear. The V end lost 4 bases, the J end lost 0 bases, and 4 bases lay between the germline ends. Germline V gives CDR1 SNHLY, CDR2 FYNNEI. The CDR3 consists of 14 residues. CDR3 DNA sequence: TGTGCCAGCAGTGTTCGCTCTGGGGCCAACGTCCTGACTTTC. Encoded protein: CASSVRSGANVLTF.

This sequence joins TRBV28 and TRBJ1-2; the D is unclear. In germline, CDR1 is MDHEN, CDR2 SYDVKM. This CDR3 region has 13 residues. V lost 3 bases and J lost 2, with 7 bases in between. DNA of the CDR3: TGTGCCAGCAGTTTTGGGGAGAACTATGGCTACACCTTC. It is translated as CASSFGENYGYTF.

The chain couples TRBV28 to TRBJ1-3, with 8 bases lining up with TRBD1. In germline, CDR1 is MDHEN, CDR2 SYDVKM. The ends lost 8 bases at V and 0 bases at J; junction bases unmatched: 6. The CDR3 contains 15 residues. In nucleotides, the CDR3 is TGTGCCAGCGGTGACAGGGGATACTCTGGAAACACCATATATTTT. This encodes CASGDRGYSGNTIYF.

J is TRBJ1-3 and V is TRBV9; TRBD1 aligns across 7 bases. With 0 bases clipped from V and 3 bases from J, the junction kept 3 bases outside the gene matches. The length of the CDR3 is 15 residues. The germline CDR1 and CDR2 sequences are SGDLS and YYNGEE. The CDR3 loop is CASSVASGGGNTIYF. The CDR3 DNA reads as TGTGCCAGCAGCGTAGCCTCAGGGGGTGGAAACACCATATATTTT.

This clone was seen only once. The gene calls are TRBV28 and TRBJ1-2; D gene ambiguous. The germline V gene encodes CDR1 MDHEN and CDR2 SYDVKM. Deletions cut 4 bases from V and 9 bases from J, with 24 bases between. This CDR3 has 16 amino acids. In DNA, the CDR3 is TGTGCCAGCAGTTCCTCCGGGTCAGACGGAGGTTTTAGCTACACCTTC. Protein: CASSSSGSDGGFSYTF.

This chain connects TRBV5-1 to TRBJ2-5, with a weak D call TRBD2 (6 bases). The V gene lost 2 bases and the J gene lost 0 bases, with 11 bases spanning the gap. Germline V CDR1 and CDR2: SGHRS, YFSETQ. The CDR3 runs 15 residues. The CDR3 is CASSLTSQNQETQYF. The CDR3 nucleotides read TGCGCCAGCAGCTTAACTAGCCAGAACCAAGAGACCCAGTACTTC.

The chain combines TRBV19 with TRBJ2-1; TRBD2 agrees at 7 bases. The CDR3 spans 14 residues. Losses at the gene ends were 4 bases for V and 6 bases for J; bases not matched to a gene: 6. Germline V gene sequence: CDR1 LNHDA, CDR2 SQIVND (reference sequence). The CDR3 spells CASSRAGWFNEQFF. CDR3 DNA: TGTGCCAGTAGTAGAGCGGGATGGTTCAATGAGCAGTTCTTC.

This chain joins TRBV6-5 and TRBJ1-2; no clear D gene. From germline, CDR1 is MNHEY and CDR2 SVGAGI. V was shortened by 0 bases and J by 7 bases, with 9 bases between the two germline ends. The CDR3 totals 13 residues. The CDR3 sequence is CASSYSRGAGYTF. The CDR3 DNA is TGTGCCAGCAGTTACTCACGGGGAGCTGGCTACACCTTC.

This sequence joins TRBV15 and TRBJ2-3, with a tentative D call TRBD1 (6 bases). Germline CDR1 and CDR2: LNHNV and YYDKDF (reference sequence). The CDR3 sequence is 16 residues long. The V and J ends lost 6 bases and 6 bases respectively, with 22 bases between them. The CDR3: CATSLGGQATGDTQYF. CDR3 DNA sequence: TGTGCCACCAGTCTCGGTGGGCAGGCCACAGGGGATACGCAGTATTTT.

The chain is built from TRBV6-5 and TRBJ2-7; no clear D. The CDR3 consists of 11 residues. The V end lost 4 bases, the J end lost 2 bases, and 3 bases lay between the germline ends. Germline V gene sequence: CDR1 MNHEY, CDR2 SVGAGI. Here the CDR3 reads CASSSPYEQYF. The CDR3 nucleotides are TGTGCCAGCAGTTCTCCCTACGAGCAGTACTTC.